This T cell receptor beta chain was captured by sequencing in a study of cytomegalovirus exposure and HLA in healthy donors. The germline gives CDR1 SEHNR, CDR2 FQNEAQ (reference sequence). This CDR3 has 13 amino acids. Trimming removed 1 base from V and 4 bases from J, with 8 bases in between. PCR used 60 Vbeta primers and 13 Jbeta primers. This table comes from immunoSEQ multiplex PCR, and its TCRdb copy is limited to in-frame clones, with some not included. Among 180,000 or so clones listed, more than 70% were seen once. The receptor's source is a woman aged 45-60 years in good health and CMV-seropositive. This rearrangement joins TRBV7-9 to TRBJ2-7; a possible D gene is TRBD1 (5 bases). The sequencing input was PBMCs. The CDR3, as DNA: TGTGCCAGCAGCTTAGTGGCAGGGTACGAGCAGTACTTC. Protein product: CASSLVAGYEQYF.